These 31 T cell receptor beta chains were sequenced from one sample in a study of long-term antiretroviral therapy in people with HIV. A v3.0 immunoSEQ assay was performed at survey level. TCRdb's table, derived via immunoSEQ multiplex PCR, lists solely in-frame clones and lacks some. The repertoire holds about 21,000 clones, with approximately 77% as singletons. Sequenced here: unsorted PBMCs, sampled at the start of antiretroviral therapy. These TCRs come from a man aged 45-60 years with HIV.

This chain joins TRBV5-1 and TRBJ2-1, with 10 bases lining up with TRBD1. Per germline, CDR1 SGHRS and CDR2 YFSETQ. This CDR3 has 19 residues. The ends lost 9 bases at V and 2 bases at J; junction bases unmatched: 20. The CDR3 region is CANPPIGTGDIVPYNEQFF. Here the CDR3 DNA reads TGCGCCAACCCACCCATCGGGACAGGGGATATTGTTCCCTACAATGAGCAGTTCTTC.

CDR3 coding DNA: TGTGCCAGCAGTTTATCGGCGGGATACAAAAAACTGTTTTTT. It yields the protein CASSLSAGYKKLFF. This chain uses TRBV27 with TRBJ1-4; no clear D. Germline V gives CDR1 MNHEY, CDR2 SMNVEV (reference sequence). This CDR3 has 14 amino acids. V was cut by 0 bases and J by 9 bases, with 11 bases left in between.

The CDR3 loop reads CASIAGGSSSYNEQFF. CDR3 in DNA: TGTGCCAGCATTGCAGGCGGGTCTAGCTCCTACAATGAGCAGTTCTTC. The gene calls are TRBV6-4 and TRBJ2-1, with D tentatively TRBD2 (5 bases). Trimming left V 7 bases short and J 0 bases short, with 16 bases between. The germline V gene has CDR1 MRHNA and CDR2 SNTAGT. This CDR3 comprises 16 residues.

This clone was seen only a few times. The V call is TRBV5-1, the J call TRBJ2-7, with D perhaps matching TRBD1 (5 bases). CDR1 and CDR2 (germline): SGHRS, YFSETQ. This CDR3 is 14 amino acids long. V lost 6 bases and J lost 6, with 19 bases in between. The CDR3 DNA reads TGCGCCAGCACTACCCCGGACATGGACGCCGAGCAGTACTTC. Translating it yields CASTTPDMDAEQYF.

The chain links TRBV27 to TRBJ1-6; D possibly corresponds to TRBD1 (5 bases). The CDR3 has 16 residues. V lost 2 bases to trimming and J lost 4 bases, with 12 bases between them. Germline CDR1 MNHEY, CDR2 SMNVEV (reference sequence). The DNA of the CDR3 is TGTGCCAGCAGTTTAATACAAACAGGATATAATTCACCCCTCCACTTT. Protein sequence: CASSLIQTGYNSPLHF.

V gene TRBV27 combines with J gene TRBJ2-1; no firm D call. The CDR3 length is 13 residues. V lost 3 bases and J lost 0, with 3 bases in between. Germline-derived CDR1 and CDR2 are MNHEY and SMNVEV (reference sequence). The CDR3 loop reads CASSFSSYNEQFF. DNA of the CDR3: TGTGCCAGCAGTTTCAGCTCCTACAATGAGCAGTTCTTC.

The table lists this clone with a few counts. The rearrangement uses TRBV19 and TRBJ1-1; 7 positions agree with TRBD1. Unmatched junction bases numbered 4, after V lost 6 bases and J lost 0 bases. This CDR3 is built from 14 residues. Germline values: CDR1 LNHDA, CDR2 SQIVND (reference sequence). CDR3 nucleotide sequence: TGTGCCAGTAGCCGACAGGGAGTGAACACTGAAGCTTTCTTT. It specifies CASSRQGVNTEAFF.

This clone was seen a single time. J is TRBJ2-7 and V is TRBV10-2, with 7 bases that match TRBD1. This CDR3 has 15 amino acids. Unmatched junction bases numbered 2, after V lost 0 bases and J lost 0 bases. CDR1 is WSHSY and CDR2 is SAAADI in the germline V gene. The CDR3 is CASSESRGFSYEQYF. In DNA form, the CDR3 reads TGCGCCAGCAGTGAGTCCAGGGGGTTCTCCTACGAGCAGTACTTC.

The V and J genes are TRBV4-3 and TRBJ1-6, with D perhaps TRBD1 (5 bases). The CDR3 covers 16 residues. With 1 base removed from V and 5 bases from J, the gap between germline ends came to 12 bases. Germline V gene lookup returns CDR1 LGHNA and CDR2 YSLEER. CDR3 nucleotide sequence: TGCGCCAGCAGCCAAGCGAGGGGTTTCGATAATTCACCCCTCCACTTT. Its translation is CASSQARGFDNSPLHF.

This clone appeared once. The rearrangement uses TRBV7-3 and TRBJ1-1; 7 nucleotides line up with TRBD1. V lost 5 bases and J lost 0; bases outside the gene matches: 6. The CDR3 length is 15 residues. Per the germline V gene, CDR1 is SGHTA and CDR2 is FQGTGA. The CDR3 DNA reads as TGTGCCAGCAGCCCACAGGGGCTAATGAACACTGAAGCTTTCTTT. Its translation is CASSPQGLMNTEAFF.

The chain employs TRBV6-6 and TRBJ2-6; D remains ambiguous. The V end was cut by 0 bases, the J end by 3 bases, with 0 bases between. Germline V CDR1 and CDR2: MNHNY, SVGAGI (reference sequence). This CDR3 has 13 residues. The CDR3 region is CASSYSGANVLTF. The CDR3 DNA sequence: TGTGCCAGCAGTTACTCTGGGGCCAACGTCCTGACTTTC.

This sequence joins TRBV11-2 and TRBJ1-1; D not certain. V shed 5 bases and J shed 4 bases, with 2 bases lying between them. Germline V gene sequence: CDR1 SGHAT, CDR2 FQNNGV. The CDR3 runs to 10 residues. The CDR3 sequence is CASSTTEAFF. CDR3 nucleotides: TGTGCCAGCAGCACCACTGAAGCTTTCTTT.

This clone showed up just a few times. The chain has TRBV5-8 and TRBJ1-1; D call uncertain. CDR3 length equals 13 residues. Trimming shortened V by 3 bases and J by 10 bases, and 16 bases separated the two germline ends. Germline-derived CDR1 and CDR2 are SGHTS and YDEGEE. The CDR3 DNA is TGTGCCAGCAGCTACTACGGAGGGAAGGGAGCTTTCTTT. This encodes CASSYYGGKGAFF.

The V and J genes are TRBV7-5 and TRBJ1-5; the table's TRBD1 call for D was not verified on the DNA. TRBV7-5 is a pseudogene. The CDR3 totals 16 residues. The CDR3: CARSFPCGTGVQPQHF. The CDR3 nucleotides are TGTGCCAGAAGCTTCCCGTGCGGAACAGGGGTACAGCCCCAGCATTTT.

The J gene is TRBJ2-3, the V gene TRBV7-2; D gene ambiguous. This CDR3 has 12 amino acids. Germline loops: CDR1 SGHTA, CDR2 FQGNSA. Trimming stripped 3 bases from V and 6 bases from J, with 7 bases between. CDR3 in amino acids: CASSLMGDTQYF. In nucleotides, the CDR3 is TGTGCCAGCAGCTTGATGGGGGATACGCAGTATTTT.

The chain combines TRBV9 with TRBJ2-4; TRBD2 matches 7 bases. CDR1 and CDR2 (germline): SGDLS, YYNGEE. The CDR3 covers 15 residues. V lost 0 bases to trimming and J lost 4 bases; unmatched junction nucleotides: 4. The CDR3 region has the DNA TGTGCCAGCAGCGTAGACCCTAGCGGTAAAAACATTCAGTACTTC. It codes for CASSVDPSGKNIQYF.

V usage is TRBV27 and J usage is TRBJ2-2; 9 positions match TRBD2. Germline CDR1 reads MNHEY; CDR2 reads SMNVEV (reference sequence). This CDR3 has 15 amino acids. V trimming: 2 bases; J trimming: 2 bases; junction bases outside the gene matches: 0. This CDR3 is CASSLLAGNTGELFF. The CDR3 region has the DNA TGTGCCAGCAGTTTACTAGCGGGAAACACCGGGGAGCTGTTTTTT.

CDR3 residues: CASSYQGGTIYF. The CDR3 DNA follows: TGTGCCAGCAGTTATCAAGGGGGCACCATATATTTT. This rearrangement joins TRBV6-5 to TRBJ1-3, with D tentatively TRBD1 (6 bases). Looked up from germline, CDR1 is MNHEY and CDR2 is SVGAGI. This CDR3 contains 12 residues. The V end lost 3 bases, the J end lost 9 bases, and 9 bases lay between the germline ends.

V and J are TRBV6-4 and TRBJ2-1; 9 nucleotides align to TRBD1. CDR1 is MRHNA, CDR2 SNTAGT, per germline. The CDR3 is 13 amino acids. The V and J ends lost 10 bases and 7 bases, in that order; junction bases with no gene match: 8. The CDR3 is CATTTGTGNEQFF. The CDR3 region has the DNA TGTGCCACCACGACAGGGACAGGGAATGAGCAGTTCTTC.

The V gene is TRBV7-9, the J gene TRBJ2-3; 9 bases agree with TRBD2. CDR1 and CDR2 from the germline V gene are SEHNR and FQNEAQ (reference sequence). The junction had 17 bases not matched to a gene; V was cut back by 3 bases and J by 4 bases. The CDR3 covers 19 residues. The CDR3 bases are TGTGCCAGCAGCTTCCCTCCTATAATGCGGGGGGGGGCCCCAGATACGCAGTATTTT. Translated, it gives CASSFPPIMRGGAPDTQYF.

V usage is TRBV13 and J usage is TRBJ1-2; TRBD1 matches 7 bases. Trimming took 1 base from V and 3 from J; bases not matched to a gene: 2. The CDR3 length is 14 residues. From germline, CDR1 is PRHDT and CDR2 FYEKMQ (reference sequence). In nucleotides, the CDR3 is TGTGCCAGCAGCTTAGTCGGGACAGACTATGGCTACACCTTC. It is translated as CASSLVGTDYGYTF.

This chain links TRBV5-1 with TRBJ2-1, with 16 bases fitting TRBD2. Germline V gene data show CDR1 as SGHRS and CDR2 as YFSETQ. The CDR3 is 17 residues long. Trimming removed 4 bases from V and 7 bases from J; junction bases left unmatched: 8. For the CDR3, the DNA is TGCGCCAGCAGCGAGGGACTAGCGGGAGGGCCGGGAAATGAGCAGTTCTTC. Translation gives CASSEGLAGGPGNEQFF.

The CDR3 reads CASSLRGDRSSGNTIYF. In DNA, the CDR3 is TGTGCCAGCAGCTTACGGGGGGATAGGAGCTCTGGAAACACCATATATTTT. V is TRBV7-6 and J is TRBJ1-3; D possibly corresponds to TRBD1 (5 bases). The germline V gene has CDR1 SGHVS and CDR2 FNYEAQ. The CDR3 is made up of 17 amino acids. V lost 2 bases and J lost 0, with 14 bases in between.

The chain links TRBV5-1 to TRBJ2-7; the match to TRBD1 covers 8 bases. The CDR3 length is 13 residues. Germline V CDR1 and CDR2: SGHRS, YFSETQ. The junction had 4 bases not matched to a gene; V was cut back by 4 bases and J by 4 bases. CDR3 DNA: TGCGCCAGCAGCGGGACAGGAAGGTACGAGCAGTACTTC. This translates into CASSGTGRYEQYF.

The chain uses TRBV27 and TRBJ1-5; 7 bases fit TRBD1. V trimming: 5 bases; J trimming: 10 bases; junction bases outside the gene matches: 8. The germline V gene has CDR1 MNHEY and CDR2 SMNVEV (reference sequence). The CDR3 covers 13 residues. DNA of the CDR3: TGTGCCAGCAGTCGACAGGGAATAGAACCCCAGCATTTT. Translating it yields CASSRQGIEPQHF.

The V call is TRBV2, the J call TRBJ1-5, with D perhaps matching TRBD1 (6 bases). The CDR3 has 16 residues. Germline CDR1 and CDR2: SNHLY and FYNNEI. V was trimmed by 6 bases and J by 0 bases, leaving 15 bases between them. CDR3 coding DNA: TGTGCCAGCAGACCTAGCACAGGGATTAGCAATCAGCCCCAGCATTTT. Amino acids: CASRPSTGISNQPQHF.

As to this clone: At one end, the junction sequence differs from germline, possibly due to a read error. V and J are TRBV6-6 and TRBJ2-1; a possible D gene is TRBD1 (6 bases). The CDR3 runs to 15 residues. CDR1 is MNHNY and CDR2 is SVGAGI in the germline V gene (reference sequence). CDR3: CAGSYLGRGDNEQFF. DNA for the CDR3: TGTGCCGGCAGTTACCTCGGCAGGGGTGACAATGAGCAGTTCTTC.

This chain links TRBV12-5 with TRBJ2-7, with D unresolved. The germline V gene encodes CDR1 LGHNT and CDR2 FRNRAP. The CDR3 covers 11 residues. V was shortened by 4 bases and J by 2 bases, with 3 bases between the two germline ends. The CDR3 DNA sequence: TGTGCTAGTGGTTATCCCTACGAGCAGTACTTC. This gives the protein CASGYPYEQYF.

The rearrangement uses TRBV9 and TRBJ1-5; maybe TRBD1 (5 bases). Germline V lookup: CDR1 SGDLS, CDR2 YYNGEE. The CDR3 extends over 16 amino acids. The ends were cut back, 4 bases at V and 3 bases at J, with 17 bases in the middle. The CDR3 is CASSPDQGWNNQPQHF. CDR3 sequence (DNA): TGTGCCAGCAGCCCCGACCAGGGATGGAACAATCAGCCCCAGCATTTT.

The J gene is TRBJ2-7, the V gene TRBV28; D is perhaps TRBD1 or TRBD2 (5 bases each). Germline V gene sequence: CDR1 MDHEN, CDR2 SYDVKM. The CDR3 loop spans 15 amino acids. The germline V and J ends were trimmed by 7 bases and 4 bases, with 20 bases remaining between them. The CDR3 sequence: CASTTPGTQGYEQYF. The DNA for the CDR3 is TGTGCCAGCACCACTCCGGGAACCCAGGGATACGAGCAGTACTTC. The full variable domain, its missing parts supplied by reference TRBV28 and TRBJ2-7, is DVKVTQSSRYLVKRTGEKVFLECVQDMDHENMFWYRQDPGLGLRLIYFSYDVKMKEKGDIPEGYSVSREKKERFSLILESASTNQTSMYLCASTTPGTQGYEQYFGPGTRLTVT.

The chain uses TRBV10-3 and TRBJ2-7, with TRBD1 matching 7 bases. The CDR3 has 14 residues. CDR1 and CDR2 (germline): ENHRY, SYGVKD. With V trimmed by 11 bases and J by 2 bases, 12 bases remained unmatched. CDR3 coding DNA: TGTGCCGTCACCTCAGGGGGAAAGGCCTACGAGCAGTACTTC. Translation: CAVTSGGKAYEQYF.